This T cell receptor (beta chain) was captured in a study of shared clonotypes between healthy human individuals. Background on the study: CD4 naive and CD4 memory each took three plates per donor, while CD8 naive took two and CD8 memory one.

This CDR3 region has 13 residues. Trimming left V 2 bases short and J 2 bases short, with 6 bases between. Germline-derived CDR1 and CDR2 are KGHSH and LQKENI. Points on this clone: Its antigen is as yet unknown. Other DNA variants within this sample encode the same CDR3.

Sequenced by immunoSEQ multiplex PCR; TCRdb stores in-frame clones only, minus some. The sample contains roughly 2 million clones, 95% of which appear only once. Study results and caveats: A handful of donors shared approximately 5% of their naive CD4 clonotypes.

The receptor was derived from a man aged 18 to 29 in good health. The specimen sequenced was naive CD4+ T cells sorted from blood. Subset specified: CD45RA+ positively selected. The chain carries TRBV18 and TRBJ1-2; D call uncertain. The CDR3 region has the DNA TGTGCCAGCTCACCAGGGGAGAACTATGGCTACACCTTC. Translating it yields CASSPGENYGYTF.